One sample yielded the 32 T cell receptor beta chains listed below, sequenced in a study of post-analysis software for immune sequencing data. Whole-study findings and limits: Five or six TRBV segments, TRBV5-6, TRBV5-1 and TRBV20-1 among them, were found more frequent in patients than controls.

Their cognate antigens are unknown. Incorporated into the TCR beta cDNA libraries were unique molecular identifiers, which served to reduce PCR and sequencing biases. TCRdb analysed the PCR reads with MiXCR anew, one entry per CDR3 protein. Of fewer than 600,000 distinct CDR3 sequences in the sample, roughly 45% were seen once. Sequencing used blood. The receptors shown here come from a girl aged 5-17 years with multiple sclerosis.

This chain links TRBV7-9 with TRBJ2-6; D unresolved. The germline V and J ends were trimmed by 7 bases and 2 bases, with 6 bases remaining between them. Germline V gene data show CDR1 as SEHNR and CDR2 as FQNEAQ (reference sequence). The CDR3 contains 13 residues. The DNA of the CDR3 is TGTGCCAGCACCCAGACTGGGGCCAACGTCCTGACTTTC. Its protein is CASTQTGANVLTF.

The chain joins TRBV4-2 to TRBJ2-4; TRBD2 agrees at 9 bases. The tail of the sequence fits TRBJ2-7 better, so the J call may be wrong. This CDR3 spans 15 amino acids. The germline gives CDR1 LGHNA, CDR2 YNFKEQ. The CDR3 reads CASSPSHSGRYEQYF. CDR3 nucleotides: TGTGCCAGCAGCCCAAGCCATAGCGGGAGATACGAGCAGTACTTC.

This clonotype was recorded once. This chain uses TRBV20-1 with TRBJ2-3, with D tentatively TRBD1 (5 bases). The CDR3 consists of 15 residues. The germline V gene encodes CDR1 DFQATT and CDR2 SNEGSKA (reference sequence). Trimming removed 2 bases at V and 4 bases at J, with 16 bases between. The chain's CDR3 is CSARSTGPSADTQYF. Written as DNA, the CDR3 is TGCAGTGCTAGATCAACAGGTCCCTCCGCAGATACGCAGTATTTT.

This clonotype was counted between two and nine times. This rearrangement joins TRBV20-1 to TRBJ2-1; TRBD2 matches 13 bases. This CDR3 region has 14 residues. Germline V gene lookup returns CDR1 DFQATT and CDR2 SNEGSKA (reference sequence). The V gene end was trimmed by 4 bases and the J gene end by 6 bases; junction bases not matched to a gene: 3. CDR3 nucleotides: TGCAGTGCTACAACTAGCGGGAGGGCCAATGAGCAGTTCTTC. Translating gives CSATTSGRANEQFF.

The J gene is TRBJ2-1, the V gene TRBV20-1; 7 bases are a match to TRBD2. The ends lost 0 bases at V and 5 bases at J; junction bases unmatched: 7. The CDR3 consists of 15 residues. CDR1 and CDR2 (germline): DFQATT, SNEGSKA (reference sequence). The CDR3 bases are TGCAGTGCTAGAGATTTTGAGGGAGGGCACAATGAGCAGTTCTTC. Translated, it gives CSARDFEGGHNEQFF.

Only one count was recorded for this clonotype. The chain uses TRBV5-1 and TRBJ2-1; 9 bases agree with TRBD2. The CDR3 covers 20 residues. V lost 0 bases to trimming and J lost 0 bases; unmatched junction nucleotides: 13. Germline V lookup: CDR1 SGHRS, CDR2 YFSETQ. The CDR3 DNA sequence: TGCGCCAGCAGCTTGGAGCGGGGGTGGGTTAGCGGGAGCTCCTACAATGAGCAGTTCTTC. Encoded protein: CASSLERGWVSGSSYNEQFF.

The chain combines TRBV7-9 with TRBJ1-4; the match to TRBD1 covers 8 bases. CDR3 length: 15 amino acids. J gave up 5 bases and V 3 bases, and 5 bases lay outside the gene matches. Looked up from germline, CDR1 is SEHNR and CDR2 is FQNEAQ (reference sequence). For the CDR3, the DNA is TGTGCCAGCAGCTTCGGACAGGGCGGGAATGAAAAACTGTTTTTT. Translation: CASSFGQGGNEKLFF.

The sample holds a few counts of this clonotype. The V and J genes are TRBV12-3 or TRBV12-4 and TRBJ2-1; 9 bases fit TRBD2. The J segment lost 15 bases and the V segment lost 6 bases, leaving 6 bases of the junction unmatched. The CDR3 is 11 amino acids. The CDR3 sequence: CASSWGLAPFF. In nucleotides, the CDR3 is TGTGCCAGCAGCTGGGGACTAGCTCCGTTCTTC.

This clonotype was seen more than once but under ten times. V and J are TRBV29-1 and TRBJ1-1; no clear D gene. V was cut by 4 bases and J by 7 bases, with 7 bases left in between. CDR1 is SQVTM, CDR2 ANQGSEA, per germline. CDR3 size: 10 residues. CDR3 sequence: CSVVDNEAFF. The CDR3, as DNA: TGCAGCGTTGTTGACAATGAAGCTTTCTTT. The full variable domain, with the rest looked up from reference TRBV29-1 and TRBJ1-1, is SAVISQKPSRDICQRGTSLTIQCQVDSQVTMMFWYRQQPGQSLTLIATANQGSEATYESGFVIDKFPISRPNLTFSTLTVSNMSPEDSSIYLCSVVDNEAFFGQGTRLTVV.

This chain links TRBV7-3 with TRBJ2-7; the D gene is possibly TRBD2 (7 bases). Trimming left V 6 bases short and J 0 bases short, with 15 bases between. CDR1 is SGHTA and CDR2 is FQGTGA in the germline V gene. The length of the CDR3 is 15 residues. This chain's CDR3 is CASSRERGASYEQYF. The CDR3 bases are TGTGCCAGCAGTCGAGAACGGGGGGCCTCCTACGAGCAGTACTTC.

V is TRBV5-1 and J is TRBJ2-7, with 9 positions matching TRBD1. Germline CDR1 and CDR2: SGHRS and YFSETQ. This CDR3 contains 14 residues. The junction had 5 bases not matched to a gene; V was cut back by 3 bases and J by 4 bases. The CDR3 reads CASSWTGAGYEQYF. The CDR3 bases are TGCGCCAGCAGCTGGACAGGGGCCGGTTACGAGCAGTACTTC.

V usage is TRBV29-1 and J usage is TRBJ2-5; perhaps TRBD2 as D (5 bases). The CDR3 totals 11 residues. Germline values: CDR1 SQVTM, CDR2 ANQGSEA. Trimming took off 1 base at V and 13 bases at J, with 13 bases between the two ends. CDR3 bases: TGCAGCGTTGAAGGCCGGTCGGGGTGGTACTTC. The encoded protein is CSVEGRSGWYF.

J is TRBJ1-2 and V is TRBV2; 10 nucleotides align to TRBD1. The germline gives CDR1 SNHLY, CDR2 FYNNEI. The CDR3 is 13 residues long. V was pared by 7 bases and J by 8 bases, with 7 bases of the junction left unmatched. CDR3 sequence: CASTRDRGSGYTF. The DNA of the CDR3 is TGTGCCAGCACCCGGGACAGGGGAAGCGGCTACACCTTC.

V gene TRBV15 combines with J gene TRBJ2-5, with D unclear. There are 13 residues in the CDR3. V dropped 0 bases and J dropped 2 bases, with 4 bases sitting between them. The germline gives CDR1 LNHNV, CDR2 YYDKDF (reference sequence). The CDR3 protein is CATSRDSQETQYF. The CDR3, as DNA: TGTGCCACCAGCAGAGATTCTCAAGAGACCCAGTACTTC.

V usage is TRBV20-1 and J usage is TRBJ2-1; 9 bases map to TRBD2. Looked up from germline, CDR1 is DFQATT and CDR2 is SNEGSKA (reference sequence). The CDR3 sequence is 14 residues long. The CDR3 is CSATPGLASNEQFF. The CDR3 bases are TGCAGCGCAACGCCGGGACTAGCCTCCAATGAGCAGTTCTTC.

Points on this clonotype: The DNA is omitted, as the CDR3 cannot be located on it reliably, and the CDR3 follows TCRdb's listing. CDR3 loop: CASTNYFGETQYF. The chain employs TRBV18 and TRBJ2-5. Germline CDR1 is KGHSH and CDR2 is LQKENI. Including both end residues, the CDR3 is 13 amino acids long.

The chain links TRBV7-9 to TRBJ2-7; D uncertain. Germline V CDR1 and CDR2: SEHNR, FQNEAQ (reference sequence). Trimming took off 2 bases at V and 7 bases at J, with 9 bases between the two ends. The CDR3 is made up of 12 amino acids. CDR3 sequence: CASSLHGWEQYF. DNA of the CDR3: TGTGCCAGCAGCTTACATGGGTGGGAGCAGTACTTC.

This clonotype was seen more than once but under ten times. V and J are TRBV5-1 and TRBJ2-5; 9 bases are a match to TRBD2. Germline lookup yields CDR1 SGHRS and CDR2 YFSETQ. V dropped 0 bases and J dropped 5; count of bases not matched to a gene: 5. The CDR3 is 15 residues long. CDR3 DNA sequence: TGCGCCAGCAGCTTGGCCTCGCGGGAGGGGGAGACCCAGTACTTC. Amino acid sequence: CASSLASREGETQYF. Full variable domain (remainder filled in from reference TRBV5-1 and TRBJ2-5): KAGVTQTPRYLIKTRGQQVTLSCSPISGHRSVSWYQQTPGQGLQFLFEYFSETQRNKGNFPGRFSGRQFSNSRSEMNVSTLELGDSALYLCASSLASREGETQYFGPGTRLLVL.

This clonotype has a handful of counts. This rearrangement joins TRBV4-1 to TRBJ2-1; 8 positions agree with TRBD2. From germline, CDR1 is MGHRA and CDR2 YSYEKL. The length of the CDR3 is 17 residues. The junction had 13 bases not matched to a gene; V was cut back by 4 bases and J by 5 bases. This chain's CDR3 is CASSRPLERERNNEQFF. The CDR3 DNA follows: TGCGCCAGCAGCCGACCCCTGGAGCGGGAGCGGAACAATGAGCAGTTCTTC.

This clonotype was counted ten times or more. The DNA of the CDR3 is TGCGCCAGCAGCCCTCCGGCAGGAAGCCTTGTTAACATTCAGTACTTC. This codes for CASSPPAGSLVNIQYF. V usage is TRBV4-1 and J usage is TRBJ2-4; no definite D call. The V end was cut by 4 bases, the J end by 7 bases, with 20 bases between. The CDR3 loop spans 16 amino acids. CDR1 MGHRA and CDR2 YSYEKL come from the germline V gene.

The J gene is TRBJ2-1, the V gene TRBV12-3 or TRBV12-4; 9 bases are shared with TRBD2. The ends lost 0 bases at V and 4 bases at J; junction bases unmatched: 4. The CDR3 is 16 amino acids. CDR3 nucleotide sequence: TGTGCCAGCAGTTTAGCGAATCTAGCGGGATACAATGAGCAGTTCTTC. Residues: CASSLANLAGYNEQFF.

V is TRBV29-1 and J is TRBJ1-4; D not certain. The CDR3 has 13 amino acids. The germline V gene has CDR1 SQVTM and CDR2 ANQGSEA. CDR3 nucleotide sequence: TGCGCTGTCGGGGTAGCGACTAATGAAAAACTGTTTTTT. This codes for CAVGVATNEKLFF.

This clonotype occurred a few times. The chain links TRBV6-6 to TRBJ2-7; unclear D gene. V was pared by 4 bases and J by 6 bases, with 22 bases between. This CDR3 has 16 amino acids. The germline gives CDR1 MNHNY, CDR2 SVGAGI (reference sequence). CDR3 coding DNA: TGTGCCAGCAGTTTCTCTGGGGAAAGGGCTATGGTCGAGCAGTACTTC. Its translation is CASSFSGERAMVEQYF.

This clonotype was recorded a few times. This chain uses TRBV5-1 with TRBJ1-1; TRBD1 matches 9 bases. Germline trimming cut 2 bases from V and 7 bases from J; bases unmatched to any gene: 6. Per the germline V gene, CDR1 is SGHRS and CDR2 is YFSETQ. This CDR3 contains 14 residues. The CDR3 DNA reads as TGCGCCAGCAGCTTTACAGGGGGCAGGGGTGAAGCTTTCTTT. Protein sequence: CASSFTGGRGEAFF.

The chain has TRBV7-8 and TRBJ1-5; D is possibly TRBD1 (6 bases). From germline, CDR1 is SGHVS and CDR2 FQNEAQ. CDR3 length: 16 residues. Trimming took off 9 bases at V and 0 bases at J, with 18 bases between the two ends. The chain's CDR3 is CASSVEGGYSNQPQHF. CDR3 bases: TGTGCCAGTAGCGTAGAGGGGGGGTATAGCAATCAGCCCCAGCATTTT.

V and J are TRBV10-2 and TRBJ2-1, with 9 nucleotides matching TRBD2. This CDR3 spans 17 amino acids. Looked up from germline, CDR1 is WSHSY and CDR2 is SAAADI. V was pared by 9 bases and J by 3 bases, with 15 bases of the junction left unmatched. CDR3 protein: CASGSRRLAGDYNEQFF. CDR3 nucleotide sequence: TGCGCCAGTGGGTCGCGAAGGTTAGCGGGAGACTACAATGAGCAGTTCTTC.

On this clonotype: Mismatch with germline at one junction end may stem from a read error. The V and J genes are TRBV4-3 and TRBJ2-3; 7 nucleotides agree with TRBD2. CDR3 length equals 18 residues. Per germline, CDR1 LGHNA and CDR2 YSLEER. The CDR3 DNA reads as TGCGCCAGCAGCCAAGATGGGGGGGGGAGACTAGGCACGGATACGCAGTATTTT. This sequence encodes CASSQDGGGRLGTDTQYF.

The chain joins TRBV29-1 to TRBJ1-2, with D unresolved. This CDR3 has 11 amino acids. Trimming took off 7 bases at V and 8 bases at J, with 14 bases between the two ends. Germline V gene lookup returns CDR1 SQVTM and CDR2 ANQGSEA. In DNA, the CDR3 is TGCAGCGACCGGTCACGGGAGGGCTACACCTTC. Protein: CSDRSREGYTF.

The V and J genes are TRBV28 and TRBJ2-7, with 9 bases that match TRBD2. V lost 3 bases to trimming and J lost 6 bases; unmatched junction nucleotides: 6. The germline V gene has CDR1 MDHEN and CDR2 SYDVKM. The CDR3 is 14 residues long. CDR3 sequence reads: CASSLASGIVEQYF. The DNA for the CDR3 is TGTGCCAGCAGTTTGGCTAGCGGGATCGTCGAGCAGTACTTC.

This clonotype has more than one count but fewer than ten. CDR3 in DNA: TGTGCCTGGGGGCGGTCCAGTTCCTACGAGCAGTACTTC. This encodes CAWGRSSSYEQYF. The gene calls are TRBV30 and TRBJ2-7; no firm D call. CDR1 is GTSNPN and CDR2 is SVGIG in the germline V gene (reference sequence). V was shortened by 5 bases and J by 1 base, with 12 bases between the two germline ends. The CDR3 is 13 amino acids.

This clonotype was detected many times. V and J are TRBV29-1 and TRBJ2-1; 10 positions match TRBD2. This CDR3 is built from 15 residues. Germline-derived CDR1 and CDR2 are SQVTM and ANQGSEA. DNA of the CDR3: TGCAGTGCTTTAGCGGGAGGACCCAGCGACAATGAGCAGTTCTTC. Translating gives CSALAGGPSDNEQFF.

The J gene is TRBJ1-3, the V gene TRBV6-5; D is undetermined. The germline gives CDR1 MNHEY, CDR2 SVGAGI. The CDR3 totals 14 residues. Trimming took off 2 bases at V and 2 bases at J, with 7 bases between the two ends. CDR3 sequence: CASSYKSAGNTIYF. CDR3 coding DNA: TGTGCCAGCAGTTACAAATCGGCTGGAAACACCATATATTTT.